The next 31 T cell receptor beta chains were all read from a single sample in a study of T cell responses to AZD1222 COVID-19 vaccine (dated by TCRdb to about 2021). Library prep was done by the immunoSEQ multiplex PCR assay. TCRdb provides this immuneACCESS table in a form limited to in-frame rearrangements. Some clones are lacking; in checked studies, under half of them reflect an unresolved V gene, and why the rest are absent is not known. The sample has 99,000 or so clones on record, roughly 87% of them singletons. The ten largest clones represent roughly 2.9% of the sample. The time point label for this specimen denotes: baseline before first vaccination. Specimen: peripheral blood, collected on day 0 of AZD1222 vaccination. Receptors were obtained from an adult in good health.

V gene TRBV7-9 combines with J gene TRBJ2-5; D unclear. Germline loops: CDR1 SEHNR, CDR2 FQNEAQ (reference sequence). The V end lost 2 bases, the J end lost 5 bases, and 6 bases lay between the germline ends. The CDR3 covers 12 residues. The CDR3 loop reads CASSLYQETQYF. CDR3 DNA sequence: TGTGCCAGCAGCTTATATCAGGAGACCCAGTACTTC.

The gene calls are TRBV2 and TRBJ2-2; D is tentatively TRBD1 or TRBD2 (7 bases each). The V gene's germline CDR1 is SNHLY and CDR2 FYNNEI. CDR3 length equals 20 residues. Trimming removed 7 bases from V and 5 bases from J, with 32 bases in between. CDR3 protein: CASNAAPPRGAGGRTGELFF. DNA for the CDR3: TGTGCCAGCAACGCCGCCCCTCCTCGGGGGGCAGGGGGTAGGACCGGGGAGCTGTTTTTT.

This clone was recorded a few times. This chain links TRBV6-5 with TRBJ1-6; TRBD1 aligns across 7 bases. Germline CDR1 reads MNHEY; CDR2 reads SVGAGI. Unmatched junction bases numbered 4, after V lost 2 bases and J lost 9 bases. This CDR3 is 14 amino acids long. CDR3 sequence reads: CASSYGRGSSPLHF. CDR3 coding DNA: TGTGCCAGCAGTTACGGCAGGGGGTCTTCACCCCTCCACTTT.

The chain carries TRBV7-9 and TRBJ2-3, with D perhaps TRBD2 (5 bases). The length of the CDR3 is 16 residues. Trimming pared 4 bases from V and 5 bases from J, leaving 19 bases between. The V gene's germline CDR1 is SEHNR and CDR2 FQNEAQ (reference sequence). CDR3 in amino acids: CASSYGESPRVDTQYF. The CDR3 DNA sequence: TGTGCCAGCAGCTACGGGGAGAGTCCGCGAGTAGATACGCAGTATTTT.

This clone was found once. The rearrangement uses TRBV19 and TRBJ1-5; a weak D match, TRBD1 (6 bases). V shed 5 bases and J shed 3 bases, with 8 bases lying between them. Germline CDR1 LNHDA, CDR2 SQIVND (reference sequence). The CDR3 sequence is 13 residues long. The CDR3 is CASSWDNNQPQHF. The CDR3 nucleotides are TGTGCCAGTAGTTGGGACAACAATCAGCCCCAGCATTTT.

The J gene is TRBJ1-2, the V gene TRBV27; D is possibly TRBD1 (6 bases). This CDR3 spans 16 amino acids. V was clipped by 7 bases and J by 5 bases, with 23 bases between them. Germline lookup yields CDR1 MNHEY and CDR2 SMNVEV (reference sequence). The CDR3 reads CASTPLTGTQLYGYTF. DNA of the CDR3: TGTGCCAGCACCCCCCTAACAGGGACCCAACTGTATGGCTACACCTTC.

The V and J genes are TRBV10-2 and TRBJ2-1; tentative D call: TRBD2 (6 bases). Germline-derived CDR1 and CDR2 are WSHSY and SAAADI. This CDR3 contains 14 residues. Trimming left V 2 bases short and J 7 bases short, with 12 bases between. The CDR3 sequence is CASSEKEEGNEQFF. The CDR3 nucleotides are TGCGCCAGCAGTGAGAAAGAGGAGGGAAATGAGCAGTTCTTC.

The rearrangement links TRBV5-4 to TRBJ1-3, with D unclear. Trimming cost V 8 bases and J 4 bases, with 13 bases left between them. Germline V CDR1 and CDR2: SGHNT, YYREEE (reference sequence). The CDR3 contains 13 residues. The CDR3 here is CASTLFGGNTIYF. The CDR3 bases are TGTGCCAGTACCCTCTTCGGGGGAAACACCATATATTTT.

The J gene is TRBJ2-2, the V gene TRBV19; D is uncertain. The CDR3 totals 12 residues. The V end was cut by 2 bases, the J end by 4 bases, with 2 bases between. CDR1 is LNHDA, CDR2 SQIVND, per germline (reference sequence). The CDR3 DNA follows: TGTGCCAGTAGTATAATCACCGGGGAGCTGTTTTTT. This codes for CASSIITGELFF.

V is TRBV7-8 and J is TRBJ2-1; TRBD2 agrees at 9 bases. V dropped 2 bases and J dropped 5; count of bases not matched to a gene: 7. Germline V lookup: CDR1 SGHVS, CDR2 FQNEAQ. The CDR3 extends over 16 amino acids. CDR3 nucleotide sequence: TGTGCCAGCAGCTTATTTGGGGGACTAGCCAACAATGAGCAGTTCTTC. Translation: CASSLFGGLANNEQFF.

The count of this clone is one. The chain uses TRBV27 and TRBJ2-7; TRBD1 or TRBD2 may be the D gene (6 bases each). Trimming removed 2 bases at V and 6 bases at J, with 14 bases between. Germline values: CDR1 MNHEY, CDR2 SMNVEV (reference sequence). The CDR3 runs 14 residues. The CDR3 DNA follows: TGTGCCAGCAGTTTAGGGTCCGGGGGCGGCGAGCAGTACGTC. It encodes CASSLGSGGGEQYV.

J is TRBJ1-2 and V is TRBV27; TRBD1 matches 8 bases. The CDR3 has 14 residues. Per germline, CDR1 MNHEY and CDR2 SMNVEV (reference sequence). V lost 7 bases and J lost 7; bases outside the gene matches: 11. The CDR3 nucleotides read TGTGCCAGCACAGCCGACAGGGGAAGGGGTGGCTACACCTTC. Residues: CASTADRGRGGYTF.

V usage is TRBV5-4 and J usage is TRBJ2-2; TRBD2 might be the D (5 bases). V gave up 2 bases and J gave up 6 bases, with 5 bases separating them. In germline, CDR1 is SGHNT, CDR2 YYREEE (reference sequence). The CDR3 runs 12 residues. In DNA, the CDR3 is TGTGCCAGCAGCTTCGGGGCCGGGGAGCTGTTTTTT. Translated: CASSFGAGELFF.

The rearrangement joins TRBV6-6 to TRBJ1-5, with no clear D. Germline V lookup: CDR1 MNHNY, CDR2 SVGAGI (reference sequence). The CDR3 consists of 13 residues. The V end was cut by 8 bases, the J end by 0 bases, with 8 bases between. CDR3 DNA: TGTGCCAGCGGTCCGTCTAGCAATCAGCCCCAGCATTTT. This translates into CASGPSSNQPQHF.

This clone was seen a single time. The CDR3 bases are TGCGCCAGCAGCCAAGCCCGGGCTAGCGCCAACACCGGGGAGCTGTTTTTT. Its translation: CASSQARASANTGELFF. The chain has TRBV4-3 and TRBJ2-2, with D perhaps TRBD2 (6 bases). Trimming removed 1 base at V and 2 bases at J, with 14 bases between. The CDR3 sequence is 17 residues long. CDR1 is LGHNA, CDR2 YSLEER, per germline.

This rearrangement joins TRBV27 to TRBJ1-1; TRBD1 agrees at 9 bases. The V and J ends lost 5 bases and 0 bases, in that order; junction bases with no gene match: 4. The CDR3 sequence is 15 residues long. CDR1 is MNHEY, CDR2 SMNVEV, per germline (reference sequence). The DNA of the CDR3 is TGTGCCAGCAGTCCCAGGACAGGGGTGAACACTGAAGCTTTCTTT. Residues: CASSPRTGVNTEAFF.

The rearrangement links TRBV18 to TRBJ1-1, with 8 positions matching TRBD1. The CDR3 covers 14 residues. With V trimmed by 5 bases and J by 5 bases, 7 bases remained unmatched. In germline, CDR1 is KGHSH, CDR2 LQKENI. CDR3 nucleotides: TGTGCCAGCTCAGCACAGGGGGTTGGTACTGAAGCTTTCTTT. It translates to CASSAQGVGTEAFF. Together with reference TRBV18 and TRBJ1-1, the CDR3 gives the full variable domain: NAGVMQNPRHLVRRRGQEARLRCSPMKGHSHVYWYRQLPEEGLKFMVYLQKENIIDESGMPKERFSAEFPKEGPSILRIQQVVRGDSAAYFCASSAQGVGTEAFFGQGTRLTVV.

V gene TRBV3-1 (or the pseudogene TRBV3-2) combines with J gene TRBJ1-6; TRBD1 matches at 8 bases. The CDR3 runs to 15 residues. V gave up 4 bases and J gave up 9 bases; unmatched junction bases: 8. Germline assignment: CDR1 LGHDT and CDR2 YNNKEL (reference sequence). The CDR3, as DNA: TGTGCCAGCAGCCCCCCGGGACAGGCTGGTTCACCCCTCCACTTT. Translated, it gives CASSPPGQAGSPLHF.

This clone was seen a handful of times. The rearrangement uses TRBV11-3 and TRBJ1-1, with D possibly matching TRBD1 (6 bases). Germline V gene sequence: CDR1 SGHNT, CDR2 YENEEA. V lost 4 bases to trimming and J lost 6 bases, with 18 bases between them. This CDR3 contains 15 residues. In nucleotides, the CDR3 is TGTGCCAGCAGCTCGGCTAAGGGACAAATAGCTGAAGCTTTCTTT. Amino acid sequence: CASSSAKGQIAEAFF.

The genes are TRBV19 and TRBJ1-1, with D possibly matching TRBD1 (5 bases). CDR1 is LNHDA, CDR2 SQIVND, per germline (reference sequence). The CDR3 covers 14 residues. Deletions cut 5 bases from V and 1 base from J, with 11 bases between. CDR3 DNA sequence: TGTGCCAGTAGTTCGGGACTCACGAACACTGAAGCTTTCTTT. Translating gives CASSSGLTNTEAFF.

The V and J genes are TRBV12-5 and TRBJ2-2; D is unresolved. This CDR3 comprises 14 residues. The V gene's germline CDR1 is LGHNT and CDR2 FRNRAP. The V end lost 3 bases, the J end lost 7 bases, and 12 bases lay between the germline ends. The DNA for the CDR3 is TGTGCTAGTGGTTTAGGTCTAGTCGTCGGGGAGCTGTTTTTT. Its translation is CASGLGLVVGELFF.

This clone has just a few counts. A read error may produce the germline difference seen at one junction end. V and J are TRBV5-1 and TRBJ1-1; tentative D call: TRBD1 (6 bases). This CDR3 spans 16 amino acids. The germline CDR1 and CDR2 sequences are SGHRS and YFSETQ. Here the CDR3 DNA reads TGTGCCAGCAGCCCGAATACGGGGGCCCTGAACACTGAAGCTTTCTTT. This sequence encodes CASSPNTGALNTEAFF.

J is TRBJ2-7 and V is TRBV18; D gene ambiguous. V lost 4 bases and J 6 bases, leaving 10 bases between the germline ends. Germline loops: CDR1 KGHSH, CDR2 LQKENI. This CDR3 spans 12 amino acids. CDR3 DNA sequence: TGTGCCAGCTCACTTCTACTAAGCGAGCAGTACTTC. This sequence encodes CASSLLLSEQYF. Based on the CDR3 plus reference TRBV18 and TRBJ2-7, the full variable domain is NAGVMQNPRHLVRRRGQEARLRCSPMKGHSHVYWYRQLPEEGLKFMVYLQKENIIDESGMPKERFSAEFPKEGPSILRIQQVVRGDSAAYFCASSLLLSEQYFGPGTRLTVT.

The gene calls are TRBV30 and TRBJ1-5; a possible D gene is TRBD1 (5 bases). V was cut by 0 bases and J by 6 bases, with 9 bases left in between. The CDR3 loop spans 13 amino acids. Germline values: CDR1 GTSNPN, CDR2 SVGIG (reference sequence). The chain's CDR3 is CAWSVGQAQPQHF. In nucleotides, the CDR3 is TGTGCCTGGAGTGTGGGGCAGGCTCAGCCCCAGCATTTT. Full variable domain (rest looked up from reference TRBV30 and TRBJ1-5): SQTIHQWPATLVQPVGSPLSLECTVEGTSNPNLYWYRQAAGRGLQLLFYSVGIGQISSEVPQNLSASRPQDRQFILSSKKLLLSDSGFYLCAWSVGQAQPQHFGDGTRLSIL.

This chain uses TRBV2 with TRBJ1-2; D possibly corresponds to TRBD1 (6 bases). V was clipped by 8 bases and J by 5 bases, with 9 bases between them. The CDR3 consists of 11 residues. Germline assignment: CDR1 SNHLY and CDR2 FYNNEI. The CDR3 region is CASGQLYGYTF. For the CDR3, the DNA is TGTGCCAGCGGACAGCTTTATGGCTACACCTTC.

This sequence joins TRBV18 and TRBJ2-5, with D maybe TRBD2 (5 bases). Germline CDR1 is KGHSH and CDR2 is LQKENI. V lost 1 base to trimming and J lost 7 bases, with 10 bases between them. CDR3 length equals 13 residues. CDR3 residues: CASSPQGEWTQYF. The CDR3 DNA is TGTGCCAGCTCACCACAGGGAGAGTGGACCCAGTACTTC.

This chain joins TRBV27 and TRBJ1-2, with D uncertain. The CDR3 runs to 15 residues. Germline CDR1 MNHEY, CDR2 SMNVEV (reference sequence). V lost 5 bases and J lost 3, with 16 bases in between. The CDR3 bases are TGTGCCAGCAGTATGACTTTAATAGGAGACTATGGCTACACCTTC. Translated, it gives CASSMTLIGDYGYTF.

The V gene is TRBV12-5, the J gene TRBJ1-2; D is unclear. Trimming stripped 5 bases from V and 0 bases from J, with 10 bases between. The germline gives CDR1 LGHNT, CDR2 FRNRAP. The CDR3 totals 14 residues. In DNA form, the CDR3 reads TGTGCTAGTGGTCCGCCCGGACCTAACTATGGCTACACCTTC. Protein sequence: CASGPPGPNYGYTF. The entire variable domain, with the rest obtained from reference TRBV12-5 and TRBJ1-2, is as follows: DARVTQTPRHKVTEMGQEVTMRCQPILGHNTVFWYRQTMMQGLELLAYFRNRAPLDDSGMPKDRFSAEMPDATLATLKIQPSEPRDSAVYFCASGPPGPNYGYTFGSGTRLTVV.

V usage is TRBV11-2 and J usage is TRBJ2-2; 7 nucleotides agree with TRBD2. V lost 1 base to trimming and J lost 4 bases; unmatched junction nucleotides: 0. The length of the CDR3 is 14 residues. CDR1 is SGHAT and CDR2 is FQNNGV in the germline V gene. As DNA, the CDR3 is TGTGCCAGCAGCTTAGCGGGAGGCACCGGGGAGCTGTTTTTT. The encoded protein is CASSLAGGTGELFF.

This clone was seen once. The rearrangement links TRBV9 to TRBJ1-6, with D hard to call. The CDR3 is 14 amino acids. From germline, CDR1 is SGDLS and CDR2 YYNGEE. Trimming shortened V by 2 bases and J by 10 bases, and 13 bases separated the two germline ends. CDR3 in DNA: TGTGCCAGCAGCGTTAGCGGAGGGAGCTCACCCCTCCACTTT. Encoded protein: CASSVSGGSSPLHF.

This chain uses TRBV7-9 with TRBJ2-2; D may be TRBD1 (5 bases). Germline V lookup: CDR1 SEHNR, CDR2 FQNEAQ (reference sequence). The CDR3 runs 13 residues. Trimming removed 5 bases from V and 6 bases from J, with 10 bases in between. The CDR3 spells CASSSQGSGELFF. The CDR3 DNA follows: TGTGCCAGCAGCAGTCAGGGTTCCGGGGAGCTGTTTTTT.